Sequencing of this T cell receptor (beta chain) was carried out in a study of identifying expanded T cells in peripheral blood. Healthy donors had no documented immune events, such as infections, while sampled. The length of the CDR3 is 11 residues. CDR1 is DFQATT and CDR2 is SNEGSKA in the germline V gene (reference sequence). The V end was cut by 3 bases, the J end by 4 bases, with 6 bases between. Measured with immunoSEQ multiplex PCR; TCRdb has only the in-frame clones, and not every one. The table includes some 65,000 clones, about 83% detected once. This chain connects TRBV20-1 to TRBJ1-1; D call uncertain. Sequenced: blood. This clonotype originated in a person between 18 and 75 years old in good health. Here the CDR3 reads CSASSTTEAFF. The CDR3 DNA is TGCAGTGCTAGTTCCACCACTGAAGCTTTCTTT.